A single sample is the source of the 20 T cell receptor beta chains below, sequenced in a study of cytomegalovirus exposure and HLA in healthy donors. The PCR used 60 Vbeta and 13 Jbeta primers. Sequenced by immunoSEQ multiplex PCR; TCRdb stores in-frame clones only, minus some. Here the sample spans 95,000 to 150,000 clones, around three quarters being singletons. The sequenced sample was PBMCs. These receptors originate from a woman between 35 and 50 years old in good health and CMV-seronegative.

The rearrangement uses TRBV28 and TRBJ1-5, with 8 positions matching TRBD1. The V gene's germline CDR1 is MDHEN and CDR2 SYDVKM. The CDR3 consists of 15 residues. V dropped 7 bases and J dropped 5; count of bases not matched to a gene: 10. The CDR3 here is CASTLLTGGDQPQHF. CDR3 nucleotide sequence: TGTGCCAGCACCCTCCTAACAGGGGGGGATCAGCCCCAGCATTTT. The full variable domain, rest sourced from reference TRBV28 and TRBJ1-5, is DVKVTQSSRYLVKRTGEKVFLECVQDMDHENMFWYRQDPGLGLRLIYFSYDVKMKEKGDIPEGYSVSREKKERFSLILESASTNQTSMYLCASTLLTGGDQPQHFGDGTRLSIL.

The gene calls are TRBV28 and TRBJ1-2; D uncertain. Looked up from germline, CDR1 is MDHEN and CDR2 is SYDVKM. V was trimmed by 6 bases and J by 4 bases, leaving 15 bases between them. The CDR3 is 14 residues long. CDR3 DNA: TGTGCCAGCAGCCCCAATTTGGCTCGCTATGGCTACACCTTC. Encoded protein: CASSPNLARYGYTF.

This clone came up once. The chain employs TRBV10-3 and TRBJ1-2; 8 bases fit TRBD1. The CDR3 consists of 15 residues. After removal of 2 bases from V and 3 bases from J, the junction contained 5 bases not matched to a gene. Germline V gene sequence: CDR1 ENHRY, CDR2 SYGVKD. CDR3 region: CAISEVGTGDYGYTF. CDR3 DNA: TGTGCCATCAGTGAGGTCGGGACAGGAGACTATGGCTACACCTTC.

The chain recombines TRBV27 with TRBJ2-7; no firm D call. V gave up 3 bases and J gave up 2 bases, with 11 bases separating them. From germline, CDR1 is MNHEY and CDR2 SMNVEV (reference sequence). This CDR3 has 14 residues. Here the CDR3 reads CASSFIGATYEQYF. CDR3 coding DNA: TGTGCCAGCAGTTTTATAGGAGCCACCTACGAGCAGTACTTC.

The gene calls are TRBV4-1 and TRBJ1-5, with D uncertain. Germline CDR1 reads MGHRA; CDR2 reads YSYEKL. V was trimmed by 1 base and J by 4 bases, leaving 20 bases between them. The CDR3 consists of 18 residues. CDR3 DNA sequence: TGCGCCAGCAGCCAAGTTTTTCCGAGACTCCAAGGAAATCAGCCCCAGCATTTT. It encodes CASSQVFPRLQGNQPQHF.

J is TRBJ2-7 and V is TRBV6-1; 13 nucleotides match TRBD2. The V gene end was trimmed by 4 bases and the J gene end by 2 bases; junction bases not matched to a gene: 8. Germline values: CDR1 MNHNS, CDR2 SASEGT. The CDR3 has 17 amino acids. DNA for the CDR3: TGTGCCAGCAGTGCCAAACGAGGGACTAGCGGGGCCTACGAGCAGTACTTC. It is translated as CASSAKRGTSGAYEQYF.

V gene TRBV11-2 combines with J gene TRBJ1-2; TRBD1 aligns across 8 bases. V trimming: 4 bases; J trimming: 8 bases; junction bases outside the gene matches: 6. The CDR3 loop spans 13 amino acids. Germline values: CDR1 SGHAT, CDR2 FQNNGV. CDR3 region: CASSWGTGGGYTF. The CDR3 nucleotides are TGTGCCAGCAGCTGGGGGACAGGCGGGGGCTACACCTTC.

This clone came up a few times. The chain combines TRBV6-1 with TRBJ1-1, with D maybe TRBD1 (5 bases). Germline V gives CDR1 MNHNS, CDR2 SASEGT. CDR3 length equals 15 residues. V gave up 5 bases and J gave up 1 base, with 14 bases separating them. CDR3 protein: CASSTTGLPNTEAFF. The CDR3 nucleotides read TGTGCCAGCAGTACAACAGGCTTACCGAACACTGAAGCTTTCTTT.

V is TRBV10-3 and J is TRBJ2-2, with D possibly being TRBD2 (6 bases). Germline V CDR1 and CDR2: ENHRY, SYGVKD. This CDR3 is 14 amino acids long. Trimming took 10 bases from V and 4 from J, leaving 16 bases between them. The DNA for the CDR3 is TGTGCCAACGCGCCTCTTAGCGGCACCGGGGAGCTGTTTTTT. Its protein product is CANAPLSGTGELFF.

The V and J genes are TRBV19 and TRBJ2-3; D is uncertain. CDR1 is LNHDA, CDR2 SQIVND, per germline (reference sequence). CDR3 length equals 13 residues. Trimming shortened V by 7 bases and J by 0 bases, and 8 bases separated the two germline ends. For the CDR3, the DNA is TGTGCCAGTACGTCACAGAGCACAGATACGCAGTATTTT. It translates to CASTSQSTDTQYF.

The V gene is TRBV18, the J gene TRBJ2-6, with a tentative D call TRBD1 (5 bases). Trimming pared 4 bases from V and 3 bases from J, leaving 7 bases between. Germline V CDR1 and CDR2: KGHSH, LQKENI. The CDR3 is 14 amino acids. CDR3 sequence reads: CASSQGIGANVLTF. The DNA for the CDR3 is TGTGCCAGCTCACAGGGGATTGGGGCCAACGTCCTGACTTTC.

In DNA, the CDR3 is TGTGCCATCAGTGAGTTTTTACCCCGGGACAGAACTAACTATGGCTACACCTTC. As protein: CAISEFLPRDRTNYGYTF. This rearrangement joins TRBV10-3 to TRBJ1-2; 7 positions agree with TRBD1. The germline V gene encodes CDR1 ENHRY and CDR2 SYGVKD. The CDR3 totals 18 residues. The trim removed 1 base at V and 0 bases at J, leaving 11 bases unmatched.

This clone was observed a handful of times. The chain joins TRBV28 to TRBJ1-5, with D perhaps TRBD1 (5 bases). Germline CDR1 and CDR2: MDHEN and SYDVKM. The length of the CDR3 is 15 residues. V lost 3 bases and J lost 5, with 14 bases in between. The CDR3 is CASSFGRRGDQPQHF. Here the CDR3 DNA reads TGTGCCAGCAGTTTTGGAAGACGGGGGGATCAGCCCCAGCATTTT.

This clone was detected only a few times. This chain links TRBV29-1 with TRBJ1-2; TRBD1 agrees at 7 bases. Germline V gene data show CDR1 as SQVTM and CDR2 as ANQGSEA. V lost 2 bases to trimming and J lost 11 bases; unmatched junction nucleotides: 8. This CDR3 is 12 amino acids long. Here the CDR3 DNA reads TGCAGCGTTGAACTGAGACAGGGAGAATACACCTTC. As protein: CSVELRQGEYTF.

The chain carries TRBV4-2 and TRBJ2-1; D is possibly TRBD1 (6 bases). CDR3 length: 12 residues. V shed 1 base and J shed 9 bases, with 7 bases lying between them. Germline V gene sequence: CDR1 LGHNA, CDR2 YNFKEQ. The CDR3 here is CASSQVQGEQFF. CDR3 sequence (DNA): TGTGCCAGCAGCCAAGTACAGGGTGAGCAGTTCTTC.

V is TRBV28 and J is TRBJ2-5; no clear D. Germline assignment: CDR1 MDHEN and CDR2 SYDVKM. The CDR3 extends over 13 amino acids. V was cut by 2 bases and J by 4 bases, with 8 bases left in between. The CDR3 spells CASSLPLPETQYF. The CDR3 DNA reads TGTGCCAGCAGTTTACCCCTCCCAGAGACCCAGTACTTC.

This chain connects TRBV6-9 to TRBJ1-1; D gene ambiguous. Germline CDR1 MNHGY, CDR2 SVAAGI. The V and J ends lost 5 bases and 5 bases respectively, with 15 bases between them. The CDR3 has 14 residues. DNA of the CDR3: TGTGCCAGCAGTGGGGAGGGTGTGGGAACTGAAGCTTTCTTT. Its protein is CASSGEGVGTEAFF.

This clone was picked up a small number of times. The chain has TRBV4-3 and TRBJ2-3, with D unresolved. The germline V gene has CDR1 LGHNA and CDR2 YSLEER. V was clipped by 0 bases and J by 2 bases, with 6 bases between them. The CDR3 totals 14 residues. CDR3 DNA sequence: TGCGCCAGCAGCCAAGACCGTAACACAGATACGCAGTATTTT. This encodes CASSQDRNTDTQYF.

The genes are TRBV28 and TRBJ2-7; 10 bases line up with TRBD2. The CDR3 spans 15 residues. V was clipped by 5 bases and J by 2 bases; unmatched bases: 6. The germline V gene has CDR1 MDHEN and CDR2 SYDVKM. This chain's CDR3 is CASSGPSGSPYEQYF. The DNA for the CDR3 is TGTGCCAGCAGTGGCCCTAGCGGGAGCCCCTACGAGCAGTACTTC.

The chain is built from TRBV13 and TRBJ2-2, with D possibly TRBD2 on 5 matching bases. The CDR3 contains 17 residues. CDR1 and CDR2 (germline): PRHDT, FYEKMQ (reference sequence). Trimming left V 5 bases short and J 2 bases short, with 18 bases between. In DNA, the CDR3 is TGTGCCAGCAGCCCCCTCGGCGAGCGGCTTAACACCGGGGAGCTGTTTTTT. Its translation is CASSPLGERLNTGELFF.